The clone carrying this TCR beta chain was detected ten times or more. This specimen belongs to a study of T-cell reconstitution after alpha-beta-depleted transplantation in children. Unique molecular identifiers featured in how the TCRbeta library was prepared. TCRdb re-called the PCR reads with MiXCR, one entry per CDR3 protein. This table holds over 150,000 distinct CDR3 sequences, roughly 7.5% found once. The CDR3 has 16 amino acids. The J segment lost 5 bases and the V segment lost 6 bases, leaving 8 bases of the junction unmatched. The material sequenced was PBMCs from the stem cell graft donor, taken from the stem cell graft. The origin of this receptor is a human donor who donated a stem cell graft to a child with Wiskott-Aldrich syndrome. The V and J genes are TRBV12-3 or TRBV12-4 and TRBJ2-2, with 11 nucleotides matching TRBD1. CDR3 region: CASSSGQGARTGELFF. The CDR3 DNA reads as TGTGCCAGCAGCTCCGGACAGGGGGCTCGGACCGGGGAGCTGTTTTTT.